These 17 T cell receptor beta chains were sequenced from one sample in a study of control samples from healthy donors and cancer patients. Sequencing was performed with immunoSEQ multiplex PCR; in TCRdb, only in-frame clones are kept and a portion is missing. The sample has 390,000 or so clones; around 90% are singletons. The specimen sequenced was PBMCs. Source of these receptors: a middle-aged man with head and neck cancer.

The chain has TRBV27 and TRBJ2-7; 8 bases are a match to TRBD1. The CDR3 loop spans 17 amino acids. CDR1 is MNHEY, CDR2 SMNVEV, per germline (reference sequence). V dropped 5 bases and J dropped 6; count of bases not matched to a gene: 18. CDR3 protein: CASSLQTGTGLRGEQYF. CDR3 DNA: TGTGCCAGCAGTCTCCAAACCGGGACAGGCTTAAGGGGCGAGCAGTACTTC.

V is TRBV9 and J is TRBJ2-3; D gene uncertain. CDR1 is SGDLS and CDR2 is YYNGEE in the germline V gene. The CDR3 is 13 residues long. V lost 4 bases, J lost 4 bases, and 10 bases lay in between. CDR3 DNA: TGTGCCAGCAGCCCCCCGAGGCCAGATACGCAGTATTTT. Its translation is CASSPPRPDTQYF.

J is TRBJ2-7 and V is TRBV25-1; 9 nucleotides agree with TRBD1. Trimming at V came to 4 bases and at J to 2 bases, leaving 12 bases not matched to a gene. Germline V CDR1 and CDR2: MGHDK, SYGVNS. CDR3 size: 17 residues. The CDR3 nucleotides are TGTGCCAGCAGTGTCGCATCTCCGGGACAGGGCGCCTACGAGCAGTACTTC. The encoded protein is CASSVASPGQGAYEQYF.

This rearrangement joins TRBV2 to TRBJ1-6; D remains unclear. The CDR3 runs 14 residues. V lost 6 bases, J lost 4 bases, and 10 bases lay in between. The germline CDR1 and CDR2 sequences are SNHLY and FYNNEI. The CDR3 nucleotides read TGTGCCAGCAGGATTCGGGGATATAATTCACCCCTCCACTTT. This sequence encodes CASRIRGYNSPLHF.

CDR3 amino acids: CASSLGGTSGIREQFF. The CDR3 DNA follows: TGTGCCAGCAGCTTAGGCGGGACTAGCGGGATAAGGGAGCAGTTCTTC. The V and J genes are TRBV7-2 and TRBJ2-1; 13 nucleotides agree with TRBD2. The trim removed 1 base at V and 10 bases at J, leaving 7 bases unmatched. The germline V gene encodes CDR1 SGHTA and CDR2 FQGNSA. The CDR3 runs to 16 residues.

The count of this clone is one. The genes are TRBV6-6 and TRBJ2-1; no definite D call. V lost 5 bases and J 7 bases, leaving 9 bases between the germline ends. The CDR3 covers 12 residues. The germline gives CDR1 MNHNY, CDR2 SVGAGI (reference sequence). The CDR3 loop reads CASSQTGNEQFF. The CDR3 DNA is TGTGCCAGCAGTCAAACCGGGAATGAGCAGTTCTTC.

The chain is built from TRBV27 and TRBJ1-2; 7 positions agree with TRBD1. The J segment lost 8 bases and the V segment lost 1 base, leaving 10 bases of the junction unmatched. This CDR3 has 15 amino acids. Per the germline V gene, CDR1 is MNHEY and CDR2 is SMNVEV (reference sequence). This CDR3 reads CASSLFRGSLTGYTF. In nucleotides, the CDR3 is TGTGCCAGCAGTTTATTCAGGGGGTCCCTTACGGGCTACACCTTC.

The rearrangement links TRBV20-1 to TRBJ1-1, with a tentative D call TRBD1 (6 bases). Germline CDR1 DFQATT, CDR2 SNEGSKA (reference sequence). The CDR3 is 11 amino acids. In nucleotides, the CDR3 is TGCAGATGGGGGCTGGGCACTGAAGCTTTCTTT. It translates to CRWGLGTEAFF.

In this sample, this clone turned up once. This chain links TRBV30 with TRBJ1-1; possibly TRBD1 for D (5 bases). V lost 1 base and J 2 bases, leaving 14 bases between the germline ends. Germline V lookup: CDR1 GTSNPN, CDR2 SVGIG (reference sequence). This CDR3 spans 15 amino acids. The CDR3: CAWSEAGGFNTEAFF. CDR3 sequence (DNA): TGTGCCTGGAGTGAAGCGGGGGGTTTTAACACTGAAGCTTTCTTT. Full variable domain (rest looked up from reference TRBV30 and TRBJ1-1): SQTIHQWPATLVQPVGSPLSLECTVEGTSNPNLYWYRQAAGRGLQLLFYSVGIGQISSEVPQNLSASRPQDRQFILSSKKLLLSDSGFYLCAWSEAGGFNTEAFFGQGTRLTVV.

The gene calls are TRBV5-4 and TRBJ1-2; 9 nucleotides match TRBD1. After removal of 4 bases from V and 6 bases from J, the junction contained 16 bases not matched to a gene. In germline, CDR1 is SGHNT, CDR2 YYREEE (reference sequence). The CDR3 consists of 17 residues. The CDR3 is CASSEAVVGTGSHGYTF. The CDR3 DNA reads as TGTGCCAGCAGCGAGGCAGTAGTAGGGACAGGGTCTCATGGCTACACCTTC.

The chain recombines TRBV7-9 with TRBJ1-1, with D possibly matching TRBD1 (5 bases). This CDR3 contains 13 residues. Germline V lookup: CDR1 SEHNR, CDR2 FQNEAQ (reference sequence). Trimming pared 7 bases from V and 2 bases from J, leaving 11 bases between. The CDR3 region has the DNA TGTGCCAGCACCCAGACAGAAAACACTGAAGCTTTCTTT. Protein sequence: CASTQTENTEAFF.

The chain uses TRBV11-3 and TRBJ2-3, with a possible D match to TRBD2 (6 bases). From germline, CDR1 is SGHNT and CDR2 YENEEA. This CDR3 has 14 residues. V gave up 5 bases and J gave up 2 bases, with 11 bases separating them. As DNA, the CDR3 is TGTGCCAGCAGCCCCAGCGGGCTCACAGATACGCAGTATTTT. This gives the protein CASSPSGLTDTQYF.

The gene calls are TRBV27 and TRBJ1-1, with unresolved D. The V end was cut by 2 bases, the J end by 1 base, with 14 bases between. Germline values: CDR1 MNHEY, CDR2 SMNVEV (reference sequence). The CDR3 is 16 residues long. The CDR3 DNA reads as TGTGCCAGCAGTTTAGTAGTTCAAGCCCAGAACACTGAAGCTTTCTTT. It encodes CASSLVVQAQNTEAFF.

This chain links TRBV9 with TRBJ1-1; weak D call: TRBD1 (5 bases). There are 15 residues in the CDR3. The germline CDR1 and CDR2 sequences are SGDLS and YYNGEE. Trimming cost V 4 bases and J 9 bases, with 22 bases left between them. The CDR3 loop is CASSPKIQDPVQAFF. The CDR3 DNA is TGTGCCAGCAGCCCTAAGATACAGGACCCAGTGCAAGCTTTCTTT.

The chain joins TRBV5-1 to TRBJ1-1; D unresolved. Germline-derived CDR1 and CDR2 are SGHRS and YFSETQ. With 0 bases removed from V and 0 bases from J, the gap between germline ends came to 9 bases. This CDR3 comprises 15 residues. DNA for the CDR3: TGCGCCAGCAGCTTGGTGCAGAACATGAACACTGAAGCTTTCTTT. Protein product: CASSLVQNMNTEAFF.

This clone was picked up one time. The chain has TRBV28 and TRBJ2-7; 8 bases are shared with TRBD1. V lost 5 bases, J lost 5 bases, and 11 bases stayed unmatched. Germline CDR1 reads MDHEN; CDR2 reads SYDVKM. This CDR3 is 15 amino acids long. CDR3 bases: TGTGCCAGCAGTCCCCGGGACAGGTTGAGAAACGAGCAGTACTTC. Translated: CASSPRDRLRNEQYF.

V usage is TRBV6-5 and J usage is TRBJ2-7; possible D gene TRBD1, 6 bases. Trimming shortened V by 4 bases and J by 5 bases, and 15 bases separated the two germline ends. Germline assignment: CDR1 MNHEY and CDR2 SVGAGI. The CDR3 covers 14 residues. The CDR3 DNA is TGTGCCAGCAGTTTGACAGGCGAAGCACACGAGCAGTACTTC. Amino acid sequence: CASSLTGEAHEQYF.